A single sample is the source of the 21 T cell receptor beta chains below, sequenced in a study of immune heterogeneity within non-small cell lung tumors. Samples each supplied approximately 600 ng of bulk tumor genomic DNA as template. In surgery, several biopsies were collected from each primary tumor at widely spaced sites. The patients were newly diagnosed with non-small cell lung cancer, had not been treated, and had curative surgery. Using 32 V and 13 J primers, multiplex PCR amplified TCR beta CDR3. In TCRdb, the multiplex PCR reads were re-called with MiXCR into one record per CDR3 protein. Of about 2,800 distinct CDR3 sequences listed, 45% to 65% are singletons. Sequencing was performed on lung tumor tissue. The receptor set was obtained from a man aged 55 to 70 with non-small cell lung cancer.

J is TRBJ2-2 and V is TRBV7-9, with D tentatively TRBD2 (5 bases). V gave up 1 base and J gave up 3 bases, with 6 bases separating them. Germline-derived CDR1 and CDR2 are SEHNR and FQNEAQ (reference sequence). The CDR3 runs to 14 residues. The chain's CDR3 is CASSLEADTGELFF. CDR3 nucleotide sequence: TGTGCCAGCAGCTTAGAAGCGGACACCGGGGAGCTGTTTTTT.

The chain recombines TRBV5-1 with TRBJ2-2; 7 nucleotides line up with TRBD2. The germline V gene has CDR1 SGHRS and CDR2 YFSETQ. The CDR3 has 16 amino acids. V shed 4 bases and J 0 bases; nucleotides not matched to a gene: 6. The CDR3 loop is CASSDGRGTNTGELFF. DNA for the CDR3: TGCGCCAGCAGCGATGGGCGGGGGACGAACACCGGGGAGCTGTTTTTT.

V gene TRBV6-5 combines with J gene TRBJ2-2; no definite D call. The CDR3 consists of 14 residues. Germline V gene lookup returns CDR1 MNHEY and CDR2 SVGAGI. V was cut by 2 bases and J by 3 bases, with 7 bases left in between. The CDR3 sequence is CASSYTEYTGELFF. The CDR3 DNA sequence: TGTGCCAGCAGTTACACGGAGTACACCGGGGAGCTGTTTTTT.

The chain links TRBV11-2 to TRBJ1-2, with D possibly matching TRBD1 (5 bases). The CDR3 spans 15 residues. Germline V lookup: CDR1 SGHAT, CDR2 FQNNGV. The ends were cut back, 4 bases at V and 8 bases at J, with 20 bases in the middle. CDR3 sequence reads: CASSSSGPRSVGYTF. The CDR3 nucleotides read TGTGCCAGCAGCTCCTCGGGACCAAGGTCTGTCGGCTACACCTTC.

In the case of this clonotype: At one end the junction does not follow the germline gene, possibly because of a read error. This CDR3 is CPSSLRVGTEGSGYTF. CDR3 DNA sequence: TGTCCCAGCAGCTTACGAGTCGGGACAGAGGGCTCTGGCTACACCTTC. The chain carries TRBV7-9 and TRBJ1-2; 7 nucleotides line up with TRBD1. This CDR3 comprises 16 residues. CDR1 SEHNR and CDR2 FQNEAQ come from the germline V gene (reference sequence).

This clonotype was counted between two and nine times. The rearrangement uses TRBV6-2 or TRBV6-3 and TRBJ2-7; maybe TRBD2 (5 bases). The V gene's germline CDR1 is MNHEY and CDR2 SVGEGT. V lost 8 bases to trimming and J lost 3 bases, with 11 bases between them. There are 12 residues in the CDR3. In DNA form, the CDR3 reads TGTGCCAGCGCAAGACTATTCTACGAGCAGTACTTC. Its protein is CASARLFYEQYF.

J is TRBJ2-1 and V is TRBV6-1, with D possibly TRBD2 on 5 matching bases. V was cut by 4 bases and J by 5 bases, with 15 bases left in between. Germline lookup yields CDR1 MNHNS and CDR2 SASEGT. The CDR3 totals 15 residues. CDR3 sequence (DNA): TGTGCCAGCAGTGCTGGGAGTCCCCTCAACAATGAGCAGTTCTTC. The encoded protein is CASSAGSPLNNEQFF.

In DNA form, the CDR3 reads TGTGCTAGTGGCCGCGCCGAGACAGACTATGGCTACACCTTC. Amino acids: CASGRAETDYGYTF. V and J are TRBV12-5 and TRBJ1-2; tentatively, D is TRBD1 (5 bases). The CDR3 extends over 14 amino acids. Germline V gives CDR1 LGHNT, CDR2 FRNRAP. V shed 6 bases and J shed 3 bases, with 14 bases lying between them.

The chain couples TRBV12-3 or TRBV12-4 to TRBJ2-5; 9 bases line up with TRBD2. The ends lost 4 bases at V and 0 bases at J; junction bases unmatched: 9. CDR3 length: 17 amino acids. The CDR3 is CASSSGGLASYQETQYF. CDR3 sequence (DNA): TGTGCCAGCAGTTCAGGGGGACTAGCTTCTTACCAAGAGACCCAGTACTTC.

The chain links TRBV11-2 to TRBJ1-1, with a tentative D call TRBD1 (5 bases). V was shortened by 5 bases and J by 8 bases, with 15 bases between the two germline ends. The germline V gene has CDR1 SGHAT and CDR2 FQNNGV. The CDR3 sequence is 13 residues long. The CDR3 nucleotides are TGTGCCAGCAGCCCCTACGGGGCGGTAGAAGCTTTCTTT. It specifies CASSPYGAVEAFF.

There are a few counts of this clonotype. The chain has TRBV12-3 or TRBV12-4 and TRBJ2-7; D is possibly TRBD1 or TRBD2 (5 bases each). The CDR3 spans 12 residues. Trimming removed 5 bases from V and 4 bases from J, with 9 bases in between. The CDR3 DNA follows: TGTGCCAGCAGTCACGGGGCTTACGAGCAGTACTTC. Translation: CASSHGAYEQYF.

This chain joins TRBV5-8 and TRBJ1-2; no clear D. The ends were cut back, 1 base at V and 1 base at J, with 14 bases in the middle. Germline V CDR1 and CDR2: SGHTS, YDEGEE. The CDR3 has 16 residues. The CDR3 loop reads CASSLFREIFNYGYTF. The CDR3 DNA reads TGTGCCAGCAGCTTGTTTAGGGAAATCTTTAACTATGGCTACACCTTC.

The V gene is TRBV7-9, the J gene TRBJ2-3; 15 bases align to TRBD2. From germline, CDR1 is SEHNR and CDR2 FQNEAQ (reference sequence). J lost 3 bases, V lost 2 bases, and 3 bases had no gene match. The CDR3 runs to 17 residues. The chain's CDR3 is CASSLSGTSGRTDTQYF. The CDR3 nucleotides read TGTGCCAGCAGCTTATCCGGGACTAGCGGGAGGACAGATACGCAGTATTTT.

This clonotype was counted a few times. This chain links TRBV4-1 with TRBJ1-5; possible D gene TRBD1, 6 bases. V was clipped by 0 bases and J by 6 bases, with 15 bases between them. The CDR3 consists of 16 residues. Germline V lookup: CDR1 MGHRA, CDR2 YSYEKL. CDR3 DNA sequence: TGCGCCAGCAGCCAAGATTTGCAGGGGACGGGTCAGCCCCAGCATTTT. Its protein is CASSQDLQGTGQPQHF.

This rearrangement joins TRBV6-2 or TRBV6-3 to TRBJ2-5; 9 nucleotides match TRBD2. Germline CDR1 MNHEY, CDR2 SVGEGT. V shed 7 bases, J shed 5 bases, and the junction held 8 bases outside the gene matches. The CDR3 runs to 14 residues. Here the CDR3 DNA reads TGTGCCAGCAACCCAGCGGGAGGAGGGGAGACCCAGTACTTC. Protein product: CASNPAGGGETQYF.

In DNA, the CDR3 is TGCAGTGCTCCGGGACAGGGGGCTGGACTAGCGGGGATGCGAGGCACCGGGGAGCTGTTTTTT. This translates into CSAPGQGAGLAGMRGTGELFF. The chain recombines TRBV20-1 with TRBJ2-2; tentatively, D is TRBD1 or TRBD2 (12 bases each). CDR3 size: 21 residues. From germline, CDR1 is DFQATT and CDR2 SNEGSKA (reference sequence). V was pared by 5 bases and J by 4 bases, with 35 bases between.

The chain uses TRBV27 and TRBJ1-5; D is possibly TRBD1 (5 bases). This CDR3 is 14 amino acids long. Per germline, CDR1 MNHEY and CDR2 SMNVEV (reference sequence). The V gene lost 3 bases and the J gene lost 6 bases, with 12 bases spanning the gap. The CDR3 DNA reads TGTGCCAGCAGTTTTGCTCCAGGGACTCAGCCCCAGCATTTT. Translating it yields CASSFAPGTQPQHF.

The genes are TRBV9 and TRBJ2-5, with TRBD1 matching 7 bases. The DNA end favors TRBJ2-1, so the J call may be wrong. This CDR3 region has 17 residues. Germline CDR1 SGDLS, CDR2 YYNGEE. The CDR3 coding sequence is TGTGCCAGCAGCAGTAAGCCCAGGGGGTCGGAACACAATGAGCAGTTCTTC. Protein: CASSSKPRGSEHNEQFF.

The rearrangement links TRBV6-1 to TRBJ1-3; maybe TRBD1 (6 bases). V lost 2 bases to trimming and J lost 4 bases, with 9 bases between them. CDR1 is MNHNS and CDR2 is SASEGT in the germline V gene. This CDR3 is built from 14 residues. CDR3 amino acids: CASSEQGYGNTIYF. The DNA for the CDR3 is TGTGCCAGCAGTGAACAGGGGTACGGAAACACCATATATTTT.

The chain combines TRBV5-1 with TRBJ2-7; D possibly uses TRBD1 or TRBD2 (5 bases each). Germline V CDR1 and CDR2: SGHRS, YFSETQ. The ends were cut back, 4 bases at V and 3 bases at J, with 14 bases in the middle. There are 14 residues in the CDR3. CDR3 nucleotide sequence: TGCGCCAGCAGCACGGGACGGGGTGGCTACGAGCAGTACTTC. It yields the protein CASSTGRGGYEQYF.

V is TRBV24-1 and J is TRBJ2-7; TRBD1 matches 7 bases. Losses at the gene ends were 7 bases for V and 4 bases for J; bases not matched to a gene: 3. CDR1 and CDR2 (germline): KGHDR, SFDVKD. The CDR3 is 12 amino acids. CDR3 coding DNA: TGTGCCACCAGGCGGACAGGTTACGAGCAGTACTTC. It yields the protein CATRRTGYEQYF.